Listed below are T cell receptor beta chains from one sample, sequenced in a study of control samples from healthy donors and cancer patients. Generated by immunoSEQ multiplex PCR, the TCRdb table keeps only in-frame clones and is missing some. The sample includes approximately 170,000 clones, approximately 90% of them seen just once. The specimen was blood. The receptor source for this set is a woman in her 30s in good health. Both conserved end residues are part of each CDR3. Fields, in order: CDR3 DNA, CDR3 protein, D gene, J gene, V gene, clone size. D genes are given only for firm matches. Clone size is shown for a subset of rows, as once, few, many or a class of expanded clone.

CDR3 DNA: TGTGCCAGTAGTCTCTATACCGTGAACACTGAAGCTTTCTTT
CDR3 protein: CASSLYTVNTEAFF
D gene: .
J gene: TRBJ1-1
V gene: TRBV19
clone size: .

CDR3 DNA: TGTGCCAGCAGCTGGACTAGCAGCTACAATGAGCAGTTCTTC
CDR3 protein: CASSWTSSYNEQFF
D gene: TRBD2
J gene: TRBJ2-1
V gene: TRBV7-9
clone size: .

CDR3 DNA: TGTGCCAGCAGTTATTCGACAGACACCGGGGAGCTGTTTTTT
CDR3 protein: CASSYSTDTGELFF
D gene: .
J gene: TRBJ2-2
V gene: TRBV6-2/TRBV6-3
clone size: .

CDR3 DNA: TGTGCCAGCGAATCCACCGCGTTCGGCTACACCTTC
CDR3 protein: CASESTAFGYTF
D gene: .
J gene: TRBJ1-2
V gene: TRBV28
clone size: .

CDR3 DNA: TGCGCCAGCAGCCAAGATTTGGCGGTCAATCAGCCCCAGCATTTT
CDR3 protein: CASSQDLAVNQPQHF
D gene: .
J gene: TRBJ1-5
V gene: TRBV4-3
clone size: .

CDR3 DNA: TGTGCCAGTAGTATAGATCACCTGTTTCAGTACTTC
CDR3 protein: CASSIDHLFQYF
D gene: .
J gene: TRBJ2-4
V gene: TRBV19
clone size: .

CDR3 DNA: TGTGCCAGCAGCGTTCAAGGTACAGGGCGAAATTACGAGCAGTACTTC
CDR3 protein: CASSVQGTGRNYEQYF
D gene: .
J gene: TRBJ2-7
V gene: TRBV6-6
clone size: few

CDR3 DNA: TGTGCCAGCAGCTTATCGAGTGGCAATCAGCCCCAGCATTTT
CDR3 protein: CASSLSSGNQPQHF
D gene: .
J gene: TRBJ1-5
V gene: TRBV11-2
clone size: .

CDR3 DNA: TGTGCCAGCAGTTCCGGACCTGCGGGGGAAGGCTACACCTTC
CDR3 protein: CASSSGPAGEGYTF
D gene: .
J gene: TRBJ1-2
V gene: TRBV28
clone size: .

CDR3 DNA: TGTGCCAGCAGTTTAGGAGGGGGGAACACTGAAGCTTTCTTT
CDR3 protein: CASSLGGGNTEAFF
D gene: .
J gene: TRBJ1-1
V gene: TRBV28
clone size: .

CDR3 DNA: TGTGCCAGCAGCTCACAGGGTTGGGTGGAAGGCTACACCTTC
CDR3 protein: CASSSQGWVEGYTF
D gene: .
J gene: TRBJ1-2
V gene: TRBV5-4
clone size: once

CDR3 DNA: TGTGCCACCGACGACTCGGCCTACGAGCAGTACTTC
CDR3 protein: CATDDSAYEQYF
D gene: .
J gene: TRBJ2-7
V gene: TRBV6-5
clone size: .

CDR3 DNA: TGTGCCAGCAGGCTATCTCAGGGGCTGTTTTTT
CDR3 protein: CASRLSQGLFF
D gene: .
J gene: TRBJ2-2
V gene: TRBV12-3/TRBV12-4
clone size: .

CDR3 DNA: TGTGCCACCAGCAGAGAAACTCCCACTAGCTGGCAGTTCTTC
CDR3 protein: CATSRETPTSWQFF
D gene: .
J gene: TRBJ2-1
V gene: TRBV15
clone size: .

CDR3 DNA: TGCGCCAGCAGCTCACCCACAGCCAACTATGGCTACACCTTC
CDR3 protein: CASSSPTANYGYTF
D gene: .
J gene: TRBJ1-2
V gene: TRBV5-1
clone size: .

CDR3 DNA: TGTGCCAGCAGCTTGACCCCGGGCCTCCCATCCCCCTATTCACCCCTCCACTTT
CDR3 protein: CASSLTPGLPSPYSPLHF
D gene: .
J gene: TRBJ1-6
V gene: TRBV7-8
clone size: .

CDR3 DNA: TGTGCTAGTGTCCAGCAAGAGACCCAGTACTTC
CDR3 protein: CASVQQETQYF
D gene: .
J gene: TRBJ2-5
V gene: TRBV12-5
clone size: .

CDR3 DNA: TGTGCCAGCTCACCGGGACAATCGAACACCGGGGAGCTGTTTTTT
CDR3 protein: CASSPGQSNTGELFF
D gene: .
J gene: TRBJ2-2
V gene: TRBV18
clone size: .

CDR3 DNA: TGCGCCAGCAGCGGAAAGGGCGGGAGAGGTGGGGAGACCCAGTACTTC
CDR3 protein: CASSGKGGRGGETQYF
D gene: TRBD2
J gene: TRBJ2-5
V gene: TRBV4-1
clone size: .

CDR3 DNA: TGTGCCAGCAGCCCGGACAGGGCGACGAATGAAAAACTGTTTTTT
CDR3 protein: CASSPDRATNEKLFF
D gene: TRBD1
J gene: TRBJ1-4
V gene: TRBV3-1/TRBV3-2
clone size: .

CDR3 DNA: TGTGCCAGCAGATCAGACCGAGCCGCTAACTATGGCTACACCTTC
CDR3 protein: CASRSDRAANYGYTF
D gene: .
J gene: TRBJ1-2
V gene: TRBV28
clone size: .

CDR3 DNA: TGTGCCAGCAGCCCCGCCGGTTTCTGGAGCTCCTACGAGCAGTACTTC
CDR3 protein: CASSPAGFWSSYEQYF
D gene: .
J gene: TRBJ2-7
V gene: TRBV7-8
clone size: .

CDR3 DNA: TGTGCCAGCAGCTCCTCAGCCATTCCTGCCGTCAACACCGGGGAGCTGTTTTTT
CDR3 protein: CASSSSAIPAVNTGELFF
D gene: .
J gene: TRBJ2-2
V gene: TRBV7-9
clone size: .

CDR3 DNA: TGTGCCAGCAGCCTCGCGGGAGGTTACACCGGGGAGCTGTTTTTT
CDR3 protein: CASSLAGGYTGELFF
D gene: TRBD2
J gene: TRBJ2-2
V gene: TRBV9
clone size: once

CDR3 DNA: TGTGCCAGCAGCCTAGATGGCCTAGCGGGGGGGAACACCGGGGAGCTGTTTTTT
CDR3 protein: CASSLDGLAGGNTGELFF
D gene: TRBD2
J gene: TRBJ2-2
V gene: TRBV11-3
clone size: .

CDR3 DNA: TGTGCCAGCAGTTACGGACCCGGCGAGCAGTACTTC
CDR3 protein: CASSYGPGEQYF
D gene: .
J gene: TRBJ2-7
V gene: TRBV27
clone size: .

CDR3 DNA: TGCGCCAGCAGCCAAGTTAATATGGGGTTTCCCACTGAAGCTTTCTTT
CDR3 protein: CASSQVNMGFPTEAFF
D gene: .
J gene: TRBJ1-1
V gene: TRBV4-1
clone size: once

CDR3 DNA: TGTGCCAGTAGTATTCCAGGGATGAACACTGAAGCTTTCTTT
CDR3 protein: CASSIPGMNTEAFF
D gene: .
J gene: TRBJ1-1
V gene: TRBV19
clone size: .

CDR3 DNA: TGTGCCAGCAGCGTAGACTACATTACAAACACTGAAGCTTTCTTT
CDR3 protein: CASSVDYITNTEAFF
D gene: .
J gene: TRBJ1-1
V gene: TRBV9
clone size: .

CDR3 DNA: TGTGCCAGCAGCTTCGACAGGGGTAGCGAGCAGTACTTC
CDR3 protein: CASSFDRGSEQYF
D gene: TRBD1
J gene: TRBJ2-7
V gene: TRBV7-9
clone size: .

CDR3 DNA: TGTGCCAGCAGCCAAGATCCGGCTAGCAATGAGCAGTTCTTC
CDR3 protein: CASSQDPASNEQFF
D gene: .
J gene: TRBJ2-1
V gene: TRBV3-1/TRBV3-2
clone size: .

CDR3 DNA: TGCAGTGCCCTGGCGGGCCGTGTAGCTTTCTTT
CDR3 protein: CSALAGRVAFF
D gene: .
J gene: TRBJ1-1
V gene: TRBV20-1
clone size: .

CDR3 DNA: TGTGCCAGCAGTCCGGGGTCTGGGACTCACAATGAGCAGTTCTTC
CDR3 protein: CASSPGSGTHNEQFF
D gene: .
J gene: TRBJ2-1
V gene: TRBV27
clone size: .

CDR3 DNA: TGTGCCAGCAGCAGGGGACAGGGTTCCTACGAGCAGTACTTC
CDR3 protein: CASSRGQGSYEQYF
D gene: TRBD1
J gene: TRBJ2-7
V gene: TRBV5-4
clone size: .

CDR3 DNA: TGTGCCAGCAGTGAAGTATCAGGGGCCGGGGAGCTGTTTTTT
CDR3 protein: CASSEVSGAGELFF
D gene: .
J gene: TRBJ2-2
V gene: TRBV6-1
clone size: .

CDR3 DNA: TGTGCCAGCAGCTTAACTGGTGCAACACAAGAGACCCAGTACTTC
CDR3 protein: CASSLTGATQETQYF
D gene: .
J gene: TRBJ2-5
V gene: TRBV7-3
clone size: .

CDR3 DNA: TGTGCCAGCAGCCAAGACAGGGTTAACTATGGCTACACCTTC
CDR3 protein: CASSQDRVNYGYTF
D gene: .
J gene: TRBJ1-2
V gene: TRBV3-1/TRBV3-2
clone size: .

CDR3 DNA: TGTGCCAGCAGCACGACAGGGAGGCCAGATACGCAGTATTTT
CDR3 protein: CASSTTGRPDTQYF
D gene: .
J gene: TRBJ2-3
V gene: TRBV9
clone size: .

CDR3 DNA: TGTGCCAGTAGTATAACCCCGCGCGGGGTTAACACTGAAGCTTTCTTT
CDR3 protein: CASSITPRGVNTEAFF
D gene: .
J gene: TRBJ1-1
V gene: TRBV19
clone size: .

CDR3 DNA: TGTGCCAGCAGCCAAAGGTCCACAGAAGCTTTCTTT
CDR3 protein: CASSQRSTEAFF
D gene: .
J gene: TRBJ1-1
V gene: TRBV3-1/TRBV3-2
clone size: .

CDR3 DNA: TGCGCCAGCAGCTTGGGATTCCAGGTCACGAACACCGGGGAGCTGTTTTTT
CDR3 protein: CASSLGFQVTNTGELFF
D gene: .
J gene: TRBJ2-2
V gene: TRBV5-1
clone size: .

CDR3 DNA: TGTGCCAGCAGTGTTACGCAGGGGGCGAACACCGGGGAGCTGTTTTTT
CDR3 protein: CASSVTQGANTGELFF
D gene: TRBD1
J gene: TRBJ2-2
V gene: TRBV28
clone size: .

CDR3 DNA: TGTGCCAGCAGACTCCTTGGGGCGGGTCTGGGGACCGGGGAGCTGTTTTTT
CDR3 protein: CASRLLGAGLGTGELFF
D gene: .
J gene: TRBJ2-2
V gene: TRBV27
clone size: .

CDR3 DNA: TGCGCCAGCAGCTTGGAGGGGACCGCAAACACTGAAGCTTTCTTT
CDR3 protein: CASSLEGTANTEAFF
D gene: .
J gene: TRBJ1-1
V gene: TRBV5-1
clone size: .

CDR3 DNA: TGTGCCAGCAGACTTGGTCCCTACGAGCAGTACTTC
CDR3 protein: CASRLGPYEQYF
D gene: .
J gene: TRBJ2-7
V gene: TRBV28
clone size: .

CDR3 DNA: TGCAGCGCCAGAACGGGTGACACTGAAGCTTTCTTT
CDR3 protein: CSARTGDTEAFF
D gene: .
J gene: TRBJ1-1
V gene: TRBV29-1
clone size: few

CDR3 DNA: TGTGCCAGCAGCGCGACAGGCAGCAATCAGCCCCAGCATTTT
CDR3 protein: CASSATGSNQPQHF
D gene: .
J gene: TRBJ1-5
V gene: TRBV28
clone size: .

CDR3 DNA: TGTGCCAGCAGTTACGAGGGTCCGCGGACTGAAGCTTTCTTT
CDR3 protein: CASSYEGPRTEAFF
D gene: .
J gene: TRBJ1-1
V gene: TRBV6-2/TRBV6-3
clone size: .

CDR3 DNA: TGTGCCAGCAGCCCAACAGGGGGAGTTAATGAAAAACTGTTTTTT
CDR3 protein: CASSPTGGVNEKLFF
D gene: TRBD1
J gene: TRBJ1-4
V gene: TRBV3-1/TRBV3-2
clone size: .

CDR3 DNA: TGCGCCAGCAGCTTGAAACTAGCGGATAGCTCTGGGGCCAACGTCCTGACTTTC
CDR3 protein: CASSLKLADSSGANVLTF
D gene: TRBD2
J gene: TRBJ2-6
V gene: TRBV5-1
clone size: .

CDR3 DNA: TGTGCCAGTAGTATAGGTTTGGCGACCACAAATGAGCAGTTCTTC
CDR3 protein: CASSIGLATTNEQFF
D gene: .
J gene: TRBJ2-1
V gene: TRBV19
clone size: .

CDR3 DNA: TGTGCCAGCAGTCCGACAGGGAGTACAGATACGCAGTATTTT
CDR3 protein: CASSPTGSTDTQYF
D gene: TRBD1
J gene: TRBJ2-3
V gene: TRBV27
clone size: .

CDR3 DNA: TGCGCCAGCAGCGTAAACAGTCGGGTTAATGAAAAACTGTTTTTT
CDR3 protein: CASSVNSRVNEKLFF
D gene: .
J gene: TRBJ1-4
V gene: TRBV5-1
clone size: .

CDR3 DNA: TGTGCCAGCAGTCAAGCAGCGGGAGGGCCGTCTTCTAGTCCCGGGGAGCTGTTTTTT
CDR3 protein: CASSQAAGGPSSSPGELFF
D gene: TRBD2
J gene: TRBJ2-2
V gene: TRBV6-1
clone size: .

CDR3 DNA: TGTGCCAGCAGTGGCCCAGACGGGGGAGTAGATCTACATAACCTCGAGCAGTACTTC
CDR3 protein: CASSGPDGGVDLHNLEQYF
D gene: .
J gene: TRBJ2-7
V gene: TRBV6-1
clone size: .

CDR3 DNA: TGCGCCAGCCGGGACGCCGACTTGGGCACAGATACGCAGTATTTT
CDR3 protein: CASRDADLGTDTQYF
D gene: .
J gene: TRBJ2-3
V gene: TRBV5-1
clone size: .

CDR3 DNA: TGCGCCAGCAGCTTGTCTGGCGGGAGAGGGGATGAGCAGTTCTTC
CDR3 protein: CASSLSGGRGDEQFF
D gene: TRBD2
J gene: TRBJ2-1
V gene: TRBV5-1
clone size: .